The rows below give T cell receptor beta chains drawn from one sample of a study of T cells after yellow fever vaccination. TCRdb reanalysed the 5' RACE reads using MiXCR and keeps one entry per CDR3 protein. The sample has about 340,000 distinct CDR3 sequences; about 4% are singletons. The sample was PBMCs, taken 5 days after the yellow fever booster vaccination. The receptors derive from a man aged 18-30 years who received the YFV17D yellow fever vaccine. The CDR3 runs from the conserved cysteine through the conserved F or W. The order of the fields is clone size, J gene, V gene, CDR3 length, D gene, CDR3 DNA, CDR3 protein. The D gene is left open where the match is weak. Clone sizes are given selectively: once, few, many, or a class where the clone is expanded.

>many|TRBJ1-1|TRBV20-1|14|.
TGCAGTGCTAGACACCCCCCGGGGGATCTCGGAGCTTTCTTT
CSARHPPGDLGAFF
>.|TRBJ1-2|TRBV4-2|15|.
TGTGCCAGCAGCCAAGATCGACAGGAAAACTATGGCTACACCTTC
CASSQDRQENYGYTF
>.|TRBJ1-2|TRBV29-1|13|TRBD1
TGCAGCGCTGTAACGGGACAGGGGGCTGGCTACACCTTC
CSAVTGQGAGYTF
>.|TRBJ1-3|TRBV4-3|16|TRBD1
TGCGCCAGCAGCCAAGATCCGGGACAGGGAGGAAACACCATATATTTT
CASSQDPGQGGNTIYF
>.|TRBJ1-1|TRBV9|13|.
TGTGCCAGCAGCACCGGGTCTATCACTGAAGCTTTCTTT
CASSTGSITEAFF
>few|TRBJ2-3|TRBV4-3|16|TRBD2
TGCGCCAGCAGCCAAAAAGGACTAGCGAGAACAGATACGCAGTATTTT
CASSQKGLARTDTQYF
>.|TRBJ2-1|TRBV10-2|14|.
TGCGCCAGCAGTGAGAGCGGGCTGTACAATGAGCAGTTCTTC
CASSESGLYNEQFF
>many|TRBJ2-1|TRBV7-9|15|TRBD1
TGTGCCAGCAGCTTAAAGGACAGGGAGTTAGGTGAGCAGTTCTTC
CASSLKDRELGEQFF
>few|TRBJ2-2|TRBV12-3/TRBV12-4|13|TRBD2
TGTGCCAGCAGGGCCAGCGGGGGGGGGGAGCTGTTTTTT
CASRASGGGELFF
>.|TRBJ2-1|TRBV11-3|14|.
TGTGCCAGCAGCTCCCAAGGGTATTGGAATGAGCAGTTCTTC
CASSSQGYWNEQFF
>.|TRBJ1-1|TRBV6-5|16|.
TGTGCCAGCAGCTTCCGAGCCACAGGCGTAGGCACTGAAGCTTTCTTT
CASSFRATGVGTEAFF
>few|TRBJ2-5|TRBV24-1|15|.
TGTGCCACCAGTGCCCCCTCCGGACTGAAAGAGACCCAGTACTTC
CATSAPSGLKETQYF
>many|TRBJ2-7|TRBV5-1|15|TRBD1
TGCGCCAGCAGCCCCGGGACAGGGGGTGTGTACGAGCAGTACTTC
CASSPGTGGVYEQYF
>many|TRBJ2-1|TRBV6-6|13|.
TGTGCCAGCAGGCCCTTCGGGGGCAATGAGCAGTTCTTC
CASRPFGGNEQFF
>few|TRBJ1-5|TRBV7-2|17|.
TGTGCCAGCAGCTTAGCGGTCGGAGGGGTGGGCAATCAGCCCCAGCATTTT
CASSLAVGGVGNQPQHF
>many|TRBJ2-5|TRBV20-1|13|.
TGCAGTGCGAGTTCGACCGGTATGGGGACCCAGTACTTC
CSASSTGMGTQYF
>.|TRBJ2-7|TRBV12-3/TRBV12-4|15|.
TGTGCCAGCAGTCACCGGGGGATTGGAACCTACGAGCAGTACTTC
CASSHRGIGTYEQYF
>many|TRBJ2-5|TRBV7-9|16|TRBD1
TGTGCCAGCAGCTTAGGTGACAGGGGTTTCCAAGAGACCCAGTACTTC
CASSLGDRGFQETQYF
>few|TRBJ2-5|TRBV11-2|13|.
TGTGCCAGCAGCTTAAGGCCCCTAGAGACCCAGTACTTC
CASSLRPLETQYF
>many|TRBJ1-5|TRBV4-3|15|.
TGCGCCAGCAGCCAAGGGGGCCAGCCCCATCAGCCCCAGCATTTT
CASSQGGQPHQPQHF
>many|TRBJ2-1|TRBV27|11|.
TGTGCCAGCGTCCGTTATAATGAGCAGTTCTTC
CASVRYNEQFF
>few|TRBJ2-5|TRBV2|15|.
TGTGCCAGCAGCTCTAGCCCCGAGCTGGGAGAGACCCAGTACTTC
CASSSSPELGETQYF
>.|TRBJ2-5|TRBV12-3/TRBV12-4|17|TRBD2
TGTGCCAGCAGTTTGGAACTAGCGGGGGGGCCTGGAGAGACCCAGTACTTC
CASSLELAGGPGETQYF
>.|TRBJ2-3|TRBV4-3|15|TRBD2
TGCTCCAGCAGAGTAGGGACTAGCGGACCAGATACGCAGTATTTT
CSSRVGTSGPDTQYF
>.|TRBJ1-5|TRBV5-1|14|.
TGCGCCAGCGGACAAACTCCAAGCAATCAGCCCCAGCATTTT
CASGQTPSNQPQHF
>few|TRBJ1-2|TRBV7-9|15|.
TGTGCCAGCAGTCCCGGCGGTAGAACTAACTATGGCTACACCTTC
CASSPGGRTNYGYTF
>many|TRBJ2-1|TRBV5-6|18|TRBD1
TGTGCCAGCAGGCCTCCGGGGGTTGGACAGGGGCCCTACAATGAGCAGTTCTTC
CASRPPGVGQGPYNEQFF